This record concerns one T cell receptor beta chain sequence. This CDR3 is 14 amino acids long. Germline V gene data show CDR1 as MRHNA and CDR2 as SNTAGT. V was cut by 3 bases and J by 2 bases, with 10 bases left in between. Methods used by the authors: Amplification from reference gene primers served as the basis for estimated nucleated cell counts. Produced via immunoSEQ multiplex PCR; TCRdb's table is partial and in-frame only. The D gene and trimming were derived from the DNA, and the V and J assignments and clone size from that table. This sample has roughly 44,000 clones, with 70% to 90% found just once. The data were obtained in a study of blood T cell repertoires in COVID-19. Study-wide context: Material from acute and convalescent COVID-19 was sourced from the United States, Italy and Spain. From T cells, B-cell-depleted T cells, or PBMCs came the material, which was cDNA or gDNA.

This clonotype was obtained from an elderly man with acute or convalescent COVID-19. The chain employs TRBV6-4 and TRBJ1-1, with D possibly being TRBD1 (5 bases). Sequenced input: peripheral blood. The CDR3 loop is CASSESGANTEAFF. The CDR3 nucleotides read TGTGCCAGCAGTGAGAGTGGGGCTAACACTGAAGCTTTCTTT.